The 21 T cell receptor beta chains presented below share a single source sample, sequenced in a study of cytotoxic CD8 clonotypes in ibrutinib-treated CLL. Only in-frame clones appear in the TCRdb table, and some are missing; sequencing was by immunoSEQ multiplex PCR. The sample yields 130,000 to 150,000 clones, approximately 81% seen once. Sequencing used PBMCs, obtained after 12 months of ibrutinib treatment. The receptors stem from a human donor with chronic lymphocytic leukemia.

This clone was seen a handful of times. In nucleotides, the CDR3 is TGTGCCAGCTCACCAAGGGGCAACTATTACGAGCAGTACTTC. Translated, it gives CASSPRGNYYEQYF. V and J are TRBV18 and TRBJ2-7; D might be TRBD1 (5 bases). The germline V gene encodes CDR1 KGHSH and CDR2 LQKENI. The CDR3 has 14 amino acids. The ends were cut back, 2 bases at V and 4 bases at J, with 12 bases in the middle.

With regard to this clone: Other DNA sequences from this sample encode an identical CDR3 as well. This sequence joins TRBV20-1 and TRBJ2-7; D is unclear. Germline V gene sequence: CDR1 DFQATT, CDR2 SNEGSKA (reference sequence). This CDR3 comprises 11 residues. V lost 2 bases and J lost 4, with 6 bases in between. CDR3 sequence reads: CSARSAYEQYF. In DNA, the CDR3 is TGCAGTGCTAGATCAGCTTACGAGCAGTACTTC.

V is TRBV30 and J is TRBJ2-1; 8 bases match TRBD2. V trimming: 3 bases; J trimming: 6 bases; junction bases outside the gene matches: 10. Germline assignment: CDR1 GTSNPN and CDR2 SVGIG (reference sequence). This CDR3 spans 15 amino acids. CDR3 sequence reads: CAWRPGTSFPNEQFF. CDR3 sequence (DNA): TGTGCCTGGAGGCCCGGGACTAGTTTTCCCAATGAGCAGTTCTTC.

V is TRBV15 and J is TRBJ1-2, with 7 bases fitting TRBD1. Germline V gene sequence: CDR1 LNHNV, CDR2 YYDKDF (reference sequence). Trimming cost V 3 bases and J 6 bases; bases outside gene matches: 16. The CDR3 has 17 residues. CDR3 nucleotide sequence: TGTGCCACCAGCAGGGGGGCAGGGGGGCAGCGGACAAATGGCTACACCTTC. The encoded protein is CATSRGAGGQRTNGYTF.

This clone is a singleton in its sample. The J gene is TRBJ1-2, the V gene TRBV29-1; no reliable D call. V was pared by 0 bases and J by 13 bases, with 15 bases between. CDR3 length: 12 residues. The germline CDR1 and CDR2 sequences are SQVTM and ANQGSEA. Written as DNA, the CDR3 is TGCAGCGTTGAAGATGATAATGTTCGCTTCACCTTC. Translating gives CSVEDDNVRFTF. The full variable domain, rest sourced from reference TRBV29-1 and TRBJ1-2, is SAVISQKPSRDICQRGTSLTIQCQVDSQVTMMFWYRQQPGQSLTLIATANQGSEATYESGFVIDKFPISRPNLTFSTLTVSNMSPEDSSIYLCSVEDDNVRFTFGSGTRLTVV.

J is TRBJ2-7 and V is TRBV2, with TRBD2 matching over 9 bases. Germline CDR1 and CDR2: SNHLY and FYNNEI. The CDR3 consists of 14 residues. Trimming cost V 6 bases and J 2 bases; bases outside gene matches: 5. The CDR3 sequence: CASRVTSGAYEQYF. The DNA of the CDR3 is TGTGCCAGCAGGGTGACTAGCGGCGCCTACGAGCAGTACTTC.

The chain uses TRBV7-2 and TRBJ2-1, with 10 bases matching TRBD2. J gave up 12 bases and V 5 bases, and 13 bases lay outside the gene matches. Germline CDR1 and CDR2: SGHTA and FQGNSA. The CDR3 has 15 amino acids. In nucleotides, the CDR3 is TGTGCCAGCAGCCCGGGGGGTCTAGCGGGAGACGGGCAGTTCTTC. It specifies CASSPGGLAGDGQFF.

V usage is TRBV29-1 and J usage is TRBJ2-1; 8 bases fit TRBD1. CDR3 length: 15 amino acids. The junction had 7 bases not matched to a gene; V was cut back by 6 bases and J by 0 bases. Germline loops: CDR1 SQVTM, CDR2 ANQGSEA. Here the CDR3 DNA reads TGCAGCGTGTGGGGACAGGAGAGCTCCTACAATGAGCAGTTCTTC. This encodes CSVWGQESSYNEQFF.

The genes are TRBV2 and TRBJ2-5; D is unresolved. Between the trimmed V and J ends, which lost 4 bases and 3 bases, there was a span of 9 bases. Germline V gives CDR1 SNHLY, CDR2 FYNNEI. This CDR3 has 13 amino acids. In nucleotides, the CDR3 is TGTGCCAGCAGTGGGGAAGTCGAAGAGACCCAGTACTTC. Translating gives CASSGEVEETQYF.

The V call is TRBV14, the J call TRBJ2-7, with TRBD1 matching 11 bases. The CDR3 totals 20 residues. The trim removed 0 bases at V and 3 bases at J, leaving 16 bases unmatched. CDR1 is SGHDN, CDR2 FVKESK, per germline. The CDR3 sequence: CASSQDHGLGQGALVYEQYF. The CDR3 nucleotides read TGTGCCAGCAGCCAAGATCACGGCCTAGGACAGGGGGCTTTAGTCTACGAGCAGTACTTC.

The chain is built from TRBV12-2 and TRBJ2-1; the D segment call TRBD2 is taken from the table without a DNA check. TRBV12-2 is annotated as a pseudogene. The CDR3 consists of 11 residues. For the CDR3, the DNA is TGTGCAAGTCGCAACGGACTAGCGGCGTTCTTC. Its protein product is CASRNGLAAFF.

V is TRBV7-2 and J is TRBJ1-3; a weak D match, TRBD1 (6 bases). This CDR3 is 14 amino acids long. Trimming removed 5 bases at V and 6 bases at J, with 14 bases between. CDR1 is SGHTA, CDR2 FQGNSA, per germline. The CDR3: CASSPGRGQNTIYF. The CDR3 DNA reads TGTGCCAGCAGCCCCGGGAGGGGACAAAACACCATATATTTT.

J is TRBJ1-1 and V is TRBV11-2, with 8 bases lining up with TRBD1. CDR1 SGHAT and CDR2 FQNNGV come from the germline V gene. The CDR3 extends over 14 amino acids. V dropped 5 bases and J dropped 3; count of bases not matched to a gene: 5. CDR3 nucleotide sequence: TGTGCCAGCAGCCCCGGACAGGGATACACTGAAGCTTTCTTT. It is translated as CASSPGQGYTEAFF.

The CDR3 DNA is TGTGCCAGCAGGGAGGGTCCCGAAGAAAAACTGTTTTTT. This codes for CASREGPEEKLFF. The chain couples TRBV6-5 to TRBJ1-4; D unresolved. Germline loops: CDR1 MNHEY, CDR2 SVGAGI. Deletions cut 6 bases from V and 8 bases from J, with 13 bases between. The CDR3 has 13 residues.

The CDR3 here is CATSRDRLGAEETQYF. The CDR3, as DNA: TGTGCCACCAGCAGAGATCGTTTGGGAGCGGAAGAGACCCAGTACTTC. This rearrangement joins TRBV15 to TRBJ2-5; tentatively, D is TRBD2 (5 bases). Germline V gene data show CDR1 as LNHNV and CDR2 as YYDKDF (reference sequence). V lost 0 bases to trimming and J lost 3 bases, with 14 bases between them. The CDR3 is 16 residues long.

The rearrangement links TRBV6-1 to TRBJ2-7, with TRBD2 identical over 10 bases. This CDR3 comprises 17 residues. Germline V gene sequence: CDR1 MNHNS, CDR2 SASEGT. V lost 3 bases and J lost 2; bases outside the gene matches: 10. CDR3 nucleotide sequence: TGTGCCAGCAGTGATTTAGGAACTAGCGGGATACCCTACGAGCAGTACTTC. It yields the protein CASSDLGTSGIPYEQYF.

J is TRBJ2-7 and V is TRBV6-5; TRBD2 is a possible D gene (6 bases). This CDR3 spans 14 amino acids. The germline V gene has CDR1 MNHEY and CDR2 SVGAGI. The V end lost 5 bases, the J end lost 2 bases, and 13 bases lay between the germline ends. DNA for the CDR3: TGTGCCAGCAGTCCCTATCGGGGGACCTACGAGCAGTACTTC. Encoded protein: CASSPYRGTYEQYF.

The rearrangement joins TRBV27 to TRBJ2-3; TRBD2 is a possible D gene (5 bases). The CDR3 totals 11 residues. The germline gives CDR1 MNHEY, CDR2 SMNVEV (reference sequence). Trimming pared 4 bases from V and 8 bases from J, leaving 7 bases between. CDR3 DNA sequence: TGTGCCAGCAGTTCTGCGGGTACGCAGTATTTT. It translates to CASSSAGTQYF.

The chain combines TRBV19 with TRBJ2-2, with D perhaps given as TRBD1 or TRBD2 (5 bases each). The ends were cut back, 4 bases at V and 5 bases at J, with 14 bases in the middle. Germline V gene sequence: CDR1 LNHDA, CDR2 SQIVND (reference sequence). The CDR3 length is 15 residues. This CDR3 reads CASSTGTYATGELFF. CDR3 coding DNA: TGTGCCAGTAGTACCGGGACCTATGCGACCGGGGAGCTGTTTTTT. The variable domain in full, completed from reference TRBV19 and TRBJ2-2, reads DGGITQSPKYLFRKEGQNVTLSCEQNLNHDAMYWYRQDPGQGLRLIYYSQIVNDFQKGDIAEGYSVSREKKESFPLTVTSAQKNPTAFYLCASSTGTYATGELFFGEGSRLTVL.

This clone was counted between two and nine times. The V and J genes are TRBV10-3 and TRBJ1-1, with 8 bases that match TRBD1. Germline CDR1 is ENHRY and CDR2 is SYGVKD. The length of the CDR3 is 12 residues. The trim removed 6 bases at V and 4 bases at J, leaving 1 base unmatched. CDR3 nucleotide sequence: TGTGCCATCAGGACAGGGGCCACTGAAGCTTTCTTT. This gives the protein CAIRTGATEAFF.

The rearrangement uses TRBV5-1 and TRBJ1-4; TRBD1 matches 8 bases. The CDR3 is made up of 16 amino acids. CDR1 and CDR2 (germline): SGHRS, YFSETQ. V shed 4 bases, J shed 6 bases, and the junction held 11 bases outside the gene matches. Written as DNA, the CDR3 is TGCGCCAGCAGCCATGACAGGGGAGGCCCGTATGAAAAACTGTTTTTT. The encoded protein is CASSHDRGGPYEKLFF.